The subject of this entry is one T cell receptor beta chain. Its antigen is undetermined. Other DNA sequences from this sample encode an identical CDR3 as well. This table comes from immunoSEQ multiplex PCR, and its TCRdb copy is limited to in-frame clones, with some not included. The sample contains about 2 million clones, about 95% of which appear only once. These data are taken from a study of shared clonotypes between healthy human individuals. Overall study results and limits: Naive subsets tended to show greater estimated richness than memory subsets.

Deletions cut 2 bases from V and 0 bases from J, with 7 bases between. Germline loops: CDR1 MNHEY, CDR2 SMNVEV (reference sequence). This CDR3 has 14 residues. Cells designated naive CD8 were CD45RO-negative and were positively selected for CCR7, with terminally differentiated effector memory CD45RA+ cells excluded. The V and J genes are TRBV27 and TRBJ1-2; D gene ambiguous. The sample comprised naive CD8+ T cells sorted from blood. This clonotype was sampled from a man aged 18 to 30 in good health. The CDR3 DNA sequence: TGTGCCAGCAGTTTAAACGGGGCTAACTATGGCTACACCTTC. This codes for CASSLNGANYGYTF.